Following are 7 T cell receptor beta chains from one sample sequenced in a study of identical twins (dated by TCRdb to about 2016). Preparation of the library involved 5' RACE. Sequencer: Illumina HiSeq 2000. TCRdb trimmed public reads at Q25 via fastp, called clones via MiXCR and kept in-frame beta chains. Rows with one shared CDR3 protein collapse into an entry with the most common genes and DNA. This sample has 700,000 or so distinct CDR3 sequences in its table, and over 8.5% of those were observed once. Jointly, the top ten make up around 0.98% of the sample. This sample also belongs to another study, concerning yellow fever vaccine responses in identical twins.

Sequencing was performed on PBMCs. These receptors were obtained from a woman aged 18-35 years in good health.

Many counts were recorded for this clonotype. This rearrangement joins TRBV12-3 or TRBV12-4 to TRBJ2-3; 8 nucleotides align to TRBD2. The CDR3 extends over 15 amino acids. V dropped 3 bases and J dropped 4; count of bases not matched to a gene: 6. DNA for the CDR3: TGTGCCAGCAGTTTTATTCGGGGGGGCCCAGATACGCAGTATTTT. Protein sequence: CASSFIRGGPDTQYF.

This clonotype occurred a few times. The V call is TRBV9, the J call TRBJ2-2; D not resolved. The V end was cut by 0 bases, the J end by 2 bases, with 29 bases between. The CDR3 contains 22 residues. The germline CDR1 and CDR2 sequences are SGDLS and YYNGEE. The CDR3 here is CASSVAGRLEIDRSRNTGELFF. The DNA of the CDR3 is TGTGCCAGCAGCGTAGCCGGGCGCCTAGAGATCGACCGAAGCCGCAACACCGGGGAGCTGTTTTTT.

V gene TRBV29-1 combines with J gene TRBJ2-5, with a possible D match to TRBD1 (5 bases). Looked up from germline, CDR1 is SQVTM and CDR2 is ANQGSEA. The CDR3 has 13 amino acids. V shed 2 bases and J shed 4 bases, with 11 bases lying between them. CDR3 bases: TGCAGCGTTGAACTGGCAGGGCGAGAGACCCAGTACTTC. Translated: CSVELAGRETQYF.

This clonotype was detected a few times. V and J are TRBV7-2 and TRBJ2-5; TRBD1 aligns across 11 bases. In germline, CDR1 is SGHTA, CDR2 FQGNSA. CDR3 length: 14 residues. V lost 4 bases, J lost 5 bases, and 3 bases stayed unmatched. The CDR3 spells CASSWDRGSETQYF. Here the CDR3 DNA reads TGTGCCAGCAGCTGGGACAGGGGGAGCGAGACCCAGTACTTC. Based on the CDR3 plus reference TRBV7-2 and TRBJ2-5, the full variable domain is GAGVSQSPSNKVTEKGKDVELRCDPISGHTALYWYRQSLGQGLEFLIYFQGNSAPDKSGLPSDRFSAERTGGSVSTLTIQRTQQEDSAVYLCASSWDRGSETQYFGPGTRLLVL.

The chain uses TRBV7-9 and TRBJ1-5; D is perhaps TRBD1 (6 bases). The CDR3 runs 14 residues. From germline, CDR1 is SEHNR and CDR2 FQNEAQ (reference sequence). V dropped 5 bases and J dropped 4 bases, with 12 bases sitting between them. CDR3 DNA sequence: TGTGCCAGCAGCAAAGGGACATCAAATCAGCCCCAGCATTTT. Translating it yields CASSKGTSNQPQHF.

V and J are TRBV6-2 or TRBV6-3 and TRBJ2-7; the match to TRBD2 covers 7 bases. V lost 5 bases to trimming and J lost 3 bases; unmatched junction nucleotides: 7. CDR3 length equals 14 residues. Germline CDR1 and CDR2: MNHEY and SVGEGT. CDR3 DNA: TGTGCCAGCAGTACCGCGGGGGACTTCTACGAGCAGTACTTC. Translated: CASSTAGDFYEQYF.

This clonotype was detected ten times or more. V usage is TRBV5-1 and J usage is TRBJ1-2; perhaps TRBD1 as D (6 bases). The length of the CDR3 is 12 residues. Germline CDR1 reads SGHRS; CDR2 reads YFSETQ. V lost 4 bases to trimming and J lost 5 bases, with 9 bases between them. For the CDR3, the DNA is TGCGCCAGCAGCAAAGGACAGTATGGCTACACCTTC. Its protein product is CASSKGQYGYTF.